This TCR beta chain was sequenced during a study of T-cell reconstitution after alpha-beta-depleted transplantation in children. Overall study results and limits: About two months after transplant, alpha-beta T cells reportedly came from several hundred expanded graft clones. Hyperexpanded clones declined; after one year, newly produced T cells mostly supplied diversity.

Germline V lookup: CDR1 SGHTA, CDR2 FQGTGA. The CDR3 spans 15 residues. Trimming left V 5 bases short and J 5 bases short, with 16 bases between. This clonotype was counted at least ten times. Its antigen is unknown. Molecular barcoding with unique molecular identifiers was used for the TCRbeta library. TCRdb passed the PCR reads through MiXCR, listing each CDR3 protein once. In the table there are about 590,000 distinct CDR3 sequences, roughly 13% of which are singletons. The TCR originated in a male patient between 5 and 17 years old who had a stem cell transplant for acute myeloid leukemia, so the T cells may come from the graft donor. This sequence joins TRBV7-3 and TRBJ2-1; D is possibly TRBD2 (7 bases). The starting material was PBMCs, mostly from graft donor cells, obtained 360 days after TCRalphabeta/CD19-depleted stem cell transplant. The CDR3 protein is CASSRTGRAHNEQFF. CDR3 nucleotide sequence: TGTGCCAGCAGCCGCACAGGGAGGGCACACAATGAGCAGTTCTTC.